The clone carrying this T cell receptor (beta chain) was counted many times. Antigen unknown. This CDR3 comprises 13 residues. Germline V gene data show CDR1 as DFQATT and CDR2 as SNEGSKA (reference sequence). V gave up 3 bases and J gave up 0 bases, with 8 bases separating them. Clinical Activity Scores of at least 3, NOSPECS grades of at least 4 and durations under 3 months characterized ophthalmopathy patients. This record comes from a study of T cells in Graves' hyperthyroidism and ophthalmopathy. On the study more broadly: Any treatment followed the collection of peripheral blood at initial diagnosis. Study-level points and caveats: Most expanded thyroid clonotypes above 0.001 recurred in blood.

Researchers amplified the TCR beta CDR3 regions from RNA transcripts. The HTBI primer set drove a first-round RT-PCR of the TCR CDR3. TCRdb re-derived calls from the multiplex PCR reads in MiXCR, one entry per CDR3 protein. Among a few hundred thousand distinct CDR3 sequences listed, under 25% were seen once. The receptor was isolated from an older woman with Graves' ophthalmopathy. V is TRBV20-1 and J is TRBJ1-1; D gene uncertain. What was sequenced was blood. The CDR3 loop is CSARPLMNTEAFF. As DNA, the CDR3 is TGCAGTGCTAGGCCCTTAATGAACACTGAAGCTTTCTTT.